This TCR beta chain was profiled in a study of T cells in Graves' hyperthyroidism and ophthalmopathy (dated by TCRdb to the late 2010s). Context from the whole study: Peripheral blood was sampled at the time of initial diagnosis, prior to any treatment. The 85 to 100 discovery patients were randomly split 7:3 into training and test sets. After blood sampling, hyperthyroidism patients were treated with methimazole at a starting dose of 30 mg daily, and ophthalmopathy patients were treated with high-dose intravenous methylprednisolone. TCR V-J signatures able to tell the groups apart were searched for in a discovery cohort of 90 to 100 patients, of whom more than 40 had Graves' ophthalmopathy and roughly 57 had stable Graves' hyperthyroidism. Thyroid tissue and blood T-cell repertoires from about 6 Graves' hyperthyroidism patients were also compared in the study. Whether ophthalmopathy could be predicted prospectively was tested in an independent validation cohort made up of approximately 19 hyperthyroidism patients plus 17 patients who later progressed to ophthalmopathy. TCR Vbeta CDR3 sequencing of 130 to 150 peripheral blood samples (43 ophthalmopathy, 75 hyperthyroidism and roughly 17 progressor patients) is reported in the paper. Overall study outcomes, separate from this receptor: A 13 V-J signature model separated ophthalmopathy from stable hyperthyroidism, with over 85% sensitivity and 81.08% specificity in cross-validation and 80%/75% in testing. Most expanded thyroid clonotypes (frequency above 0.001) were also detected in blood, suggesting blood repertoires may reflect thyroid immune responses. In validation, progression to ophthalmopathy was predicted by the model with 55% to 71% sensitivity and 72% to 85% specificity, a median of about 6 months before onset. Sample size was not statistically predetermined, and blinding of investigators to group allocation was not performed.

As encoded in the germline V gene, CDR1 is SGHTA while CDR2 is FQGNSA. V was cut back by 5 bases and J by 0 bases, leaving a gap of 14 bases between them. Reading from cysteine to phenylalanine, the CDR3 counts 16 amino acids. The kept DNA is CDR3 alone, 48 bases in frame from the first base. Graves' hyperthyroidism was defined as stable when no progression to ophthalmopathy occurred over 18 months of follow-up. Hyperthyroidism patients were aged 18 to 65 years and newly diagnosed, with disease duration of less than 2 months. Patients with uncontrolled infections, other autoimmune diseases, pregnancy or lactation were excluded. Clinical symptoms, serum thyroxine and TRAb, thyroid ultrasound, and orbital computed tomography formed the basis for the diagnoses. PBMCs were isolated from about 9 ml of fresh peripheral blood by Ficoll-Paque density gradient centrifugation. Total RNA was extracted using Trizol reagent, and RNA quality was assessed on an Agilent 2100 Bioanalyzer.

The TCR beta CDR3 regions were amplified from RNA transcripts. A first-round RT-PCR of the TCR CDR3 used the HTBI primer set with the Qiagen OneStep RT-PCR kit. A second multiplex PCR round built the libraries, followed by size selection and purification. Sequencing of the libraries was done on an Illumina HiSeq2000 using paired-end 100 bp reads. In the original analysis: SOAPnuke was used to process the raw data, throwing out any read that contained adapters or uncalled bases, had a mean Phred below 15, or lacked an exact constant-primer or identifier match. High-quality paired reads were merged with COPE v1.2.5, and unique nucleotide sequences were defined as clonotypes. MiTCR v1.1 was used to align the clonotypes against IMGT TRBV, TRBD and TRBJ reference segments. The analysis was restricted to V-J combinations with a frequency above 0.0001, which together covered 99% to 99.2% of the repertoires. The TCS score was defined as F50 (clonal expansion) divided by E x V (chaos), with BLOSUM62-based TCRdist calculated between CDR3 peptides within each V-J. Welch's t-statistics and random forest reduced around 550 V-J features to 10 to 15, which were used in a naive Bayes classifier (R e1071). Using fastp at Q25 and MiXCR, TCRdb reprocessed the public reads and kept productive beta chains. Duplicate CDR3 protein sequences are folded into a single record with the most common DNA and genes. These V and J calls are TCRdb output, not the study's own analysis. Across this sample there are about 350,000 distinct CDR3 sequences, with approximately 13% seen only once. The ten largest clones add up to 20% to 25% of the sample.

This clonotype appeared many times. Its antigen has not been determined. No base quality values were provided; no much bigger clone lies one nucleotide off. Sequencing was carried out using blood. Here the chain combines TRBV7-2 and TRBJ1-3; the D gene cannot be named for sure. The sequence derives from a woman in her 30s with Graves' hyperthyroidism. Read as DNA, the sequence is TGTGCCAGCAGCCCTGACGGCCTCGTCTCTGGAAACACCATATATTTT. Its translation reads: CASSPDGLVSGNTIYF.